This T cell receptor beta chain was identified during a study of cytomegalovirus exposure and HLA in healthy donors. About the research overall: Later, an analysis reported that the 120 or so validation repertoires had used the same platform as the approximately 720 first-cohort repertoires.

Germline CDR1 MDHEN, CDR2 SYDVKM. The CDR3 totals 14 residues. Trimming stripped 6 bases from V and 2 bases from J, with 11 bases between. TCRdb's copy holds only in-frame clones and misses some; the assay was immunoSEQ multiplex PCR. The sample yields around 300,000 clones, 80% to 90% seen once. Study-wide results and caveats: There were around 160 TCR beta chains listed as cytomegalovirus-associated. CMV antigen specificity was confirmed in vitro for a few CMV-associated chains. TCR sequences were mostly rare, though some public TCRs occurred in many donors.

About this clone: Its antigen is not known.

The material sequenced was PBMCs. This TCR was recovered from a woman under 30 in good health and CMV-seronegative. The chain couples TRBV28 to TRBJ1-3; a weak D match, TRBD1 (5 bases). Written as DNA, the CDR3 is TGTGCCAGCAGCCCCACAGGAACTGGAAACACCATATATTTT. Its protein product is CASSPTGTGNTIYF.